This T cell receptor beta chain was sequenced in a study of cytomegalovirus exposure and HLA in healthy donors. As to this clone: The antigen is not known.

Regarding the study as a whole: Accounts indicate the classifier identified cytomegalovirus status with strong specificity and sensitivity. In vitro experiments confirmed that a few CMV-associated chains were specific for CMV antigens. Some TCR beta chains (roughly 150 of them) were listed as cytomegalovirus-associated.

CDR3 length equals 17 residues. Per germline, CDR1 SGHRS and CDR2 YFSETQ. V gave up 0 bases and J gave up 2 bases; unmatched junction bases: 7. The protocol was immunoSEQ multiplex PCR, while the TCRdb copy is restricted to in-frame clones and leaves out a portion. The table includes tens of thousands of clones, over 85% detected once. The chain couples TRBV5-1 to TRBJ2-1; 8 bases align to TRBD1. Sequenced material: PBMCs. The sequence was collected from a man aged 18 to 35 in good health and CMV-seronegative. CDR3 nucleotide sequence: TGCGCCAGCAGCTTGGCCGTGGCAGGGGGCCCCTACAATGAGCAGTTCTTC. Amino acids: CASSLAVAGGPYNEQFF.